The sequence of this T cell receptor beta chain was determined in a study of cytomegalovirus exposure and HLA in healthy donors (TCRdb year 2017). Regarding the study in general: According to an earlier analysis of 587 of the donors, about 190 million T cells yielded roughly 110 million unique TCR beta sequences and more than 250 Gb of sequence data. High-throughput TCR immunosequencing, statistical association of individual TCRs with disease status, and machine learning were combined to predict cytomegalovirus infection status. Class I and class II HLA loci were covered by the typing at four-digit resolution. A later genetic analysis took genome-wide SNP genotypes for about 55% of the roughly 670 donors and used that subset as a discovery cohort. On average, roughly 250,000 unique TCR beta nucleotide sequences were sequenced per donor among 398 genotyped donors of the cohort, with roughly 18% of those sequences being non-productive. Donor age, sex, ethnicity and CMV serostatus were compiled alongside the repertoire data. A later analysis re-analyzed previously published TCR beta repertoires from approximately 670 donors and added high-resolution HLA genotyping to study TCR occurrence patterns. Of the approximately 400 genotyped donors, over 65% fell in the genetic ancestry cluster associated with self-reported Caucasian donors. Along with the roughly 700-subject first cohort, a separate validation cohort of around 110 different subjects was used. Four to six DR-DQ haplotypes were handled as single units for association and clustering, since linkage in the cohort was strong. An earlier analysis of around 580 of the donors used high-throughput TCR beta sequencing to judge whether each TCR beta V gene segment behaved as functional or pseudogenic. Rather than drawing on any new phenotypic data, the later analysis identified candidate immune exposures from TCR beta sequences and the way those sequences occurred across donors. Every discovery cohort repertoire had been produced on one sequencing platform. An early release covering 550 to 700 HLA-typed donors comprised approximately 290 gigabases of sequencing data and some 79 million unique TCR sequences. Using immunosequencing, the study profiled T cell repertoires from 500 to 800 subjects and related those repertoires to cytomegalovirus serostatus. Typing coverage varied by locus: roughly 629-630 donors for A, B, C, DRB1 and DQB1; approximately 520 for DQA1; more than 600 for DPA1; under 490 for DPB1. The study was designed to test whether signatures of past pathogen exposure could be identified by cataloging public T cell receptors. The full study reports these points: A later analysis found that HLA-associated TCR beta chains were more clonally expanded and had lower generation probabilities than equally common non-associated chains. A further reported finding was that TCR beta sequences accurately predicted the HLA-A and HLA-B alleles for most subjects in the first cohort. Correlated functional status among segregating V segments might reflect linkage disequilibrium, but an unknown experimental factor could not be ruled out. A cluster of highly shared sequence variants was judged likely to represent a technical artifact of the sequencing pipeline. A total of fewer than 200 TCR beta chains were listed by the study as associated with cytomegalovirus. In a later analysis, most CMV-associated TCR beta chains were found to appear HLA-restricted, with HLA associations seemingly driven largely by CMV exposure. When HLA alleles, especially DR and DQ, strongly co-occurred, attributing TCR associations to individual alleles was difficult. The earlier analysis of a few hundred of the donors excluded some 15 rarely observed V segments, including chromosome 9 orphons, because counts were too low. In a later genetic analysis, fewer N-insertions in productive TCRs were reported among donors in an Asian-associated ancestry cluster than the approximately 670-donor mean. The authors suggested that the approach could potentially be extended to other disease states and immunological phenotypes. In vitro tests confirmed that a few of the cytomegalovirus-associated TCR beta chains recognize cytomegalovirus antigens. For the cohort, immune exposure information was limited to CMV serostatus. Because some donors lacked HLA typing at each locus, the association tests relied only on the typed subset. V-gene and J-gene trimming of TCR beta chains was associated with a missense DCLRE1C variant in a later genetic analysis, and the association was replicated in an independent cohort. In this cohort, only TCR beta chains were sequenced, and detectable features were limited by the absence of alpha or paired-chain data. According to a later analysis, TCR association rates differed among HLA loci, with DRB1 alleles showing the most associated TCRs and HLA-C alleles showing the fewest. Several of the top co-occurrence clusters appeared to be linked to parvovirus B19, influenza, CMV and Epstein-Barr virus, according to a later analysis. Because the 87-base-pair reads could not distinguish some IMGT-functional V segments, including TRBV6-2 and TRBV6-3, those segments were excluded. Roughly uniform sequencing depth across donors was assumed in presence/absence analyses, although this assumption may not hold. In a later analysis, around 15,000 TCR beta sequences were associated with specific HLA alleles at a false discovery rate of 0.05. Cytomegalovirus status was reported to be diagnosed by the classifier with high specificity and sensitivity in both the original and validation cohorts. Most TCR sequences were seen in very few donors, while some public TCRs were found in many individuals. An earlier analysis of around 540 of the donors showed that most TCR beta V segments appeared in productive rearrangements either about 87% or about 30% of the time, which broadly matched IMGT annotations.

The cohort consisted of 600 to 700 healthy bone marrow donors. All cohort members were sampled while nominally healthy, although unrecorded immune exposures were likely present. The donor was CMV seronegative and belonged to the group of over 300 seronegative cohort members. A peripheral blood sample was collected from each donor, and TCR beta sequencing was performed on peripheral blood mononuclear cells. The Qiagen DNeasy Blood Extraction Kit was used to extract genomic DNA from the blood cell samples. In this sample, this clone turned up a few times. Its antigen is not yet known. Per-base quality was not reported, and no clone a single base away is much larger than it. CDR1 and CDR2 are read off the germline V gene as SGHTA and FQGNSA. Trimming removed 8 bases from V and 6 bases from J, leaving 19 bases between the germline ends. The CDR3 numbers 14 residues from cysteine through phenylalanine. Only the CDR3 DNA stays, 42 bases, in frame from base 1.

The library was built by means of the immunoSEQ multiplex PCR assay. For the multiplex PCR, a mixture combining 60 forward primers for TCR Vbeta segments and 13 reverse primers for TCR Jbeta segments was used. The CDR3 region of rearranged TCR beta genes was amplified from genomic DNA by a multiplex PCR assay. Amplified TCR beta libraries were sequenced as 87-base-pair reads on the Illumina HiSeq System. As for the original processing: In a later analysis, about 80 million unique TCR beta chains were counted across the roughly 610 repertoires, and roughly 11 million of these chains were shared by at least two donors. To remove PCR and sequencing errors, raw reads were error-corrected and collapsed into unique sequences using a nearest-neighbor algorithm that merged closely related sequences. V, D and J gene segments were assigned by aligning CDR3 sequences to IMGT reference sequences. For a sequence to be retained, a match of at least six nucleotides was required to both a V gene segment and a J gene segment. A rearrangement was called productive if the CDR3 had no stop codons and remained in frame with V and J, and every other rearrangement was called non-productive. Following IMGT convention, CDR3 was defined as the stretch from the second conserved V-encoded cysteine to the conserved J-encoded phenylalanine. In an earlier analysis of approximately 590 of the donors, sequences lacking an unambiguous match to a single V gene segment were excluded. In an earlier analysis of 587 of the donors, a V segment was called functional when productive rearrangements were above 56.7%, and segregating when the standard deviation between donors exceeded 5%. A statistical classification framework was built for diagnosing cytomegalovirus status from the catalog of TCR beta chain sequences. A later analysis assigned V and J genes by comparing TCR nucleotide sequences with IMGT/GENE-DB human TR gene sequences. In a later analysis, CDR3 sequences and most-parsimonious VDJ recombination scenarios were assigned using the TCRdist pipeline. In a later analysis, each TCR beta chain was defined by its CDR3 amino acid sequence together with its V-gene family, and reads without a unique V-gene family were excluded. In a later analysis, fewer than 650 highly shared, low-generation-probability nucleotide sequences were removed to address suspected cross-contamination and a sequencing artifact. In a later analysis, a clonal expansion index was calculated for each public chain from normalized within-repertoire ranks of inferred template counts. A later analysis computed generation probabilities with a VDJ recombination model fitted to out-of-frame rearrangements, and checked the results against IGoR. Hypergeometric tests were used in a later analysis to score TCR-TCR, TCR-HLA and TCR-CMV co-occurrence, with a repertoire-size bias correction applied to the TCR pairs. A later analysis estimated false discovery rates by permuting HLA or CMV assignments 20 times. A later analysis grouped co-occurring TCRs with DBSCAN, adding TCRdist sequence similarity when clustering within HLA-allele-positive subsets. Co-occurrence clustering excluded repertoires with fewer than 30,000 or more than 120,000 public chains, plus five with anomalous nucleotide sharing. TCRdb holds this immuneACCESS table with in-frame rearrangements only. Some clones are missing; in checked studies, unresolved V genes explain under half, and the rest has no known cause. V and J calls and clone size are given by that table; D and trimming were obtained from the DNA. Recorded for this sample are around 140,000 clones; roughly 74% of them occurred a single time. The top ten hold 6% to 8% of the sample.

The sequence derives from a male donor in good health and CMV-seronegative. The sequence links TRBV7-2 to TRBJ2-5; TRBD2 is a weak D gene call, 6 bases matching. Source material: PBMCs. The CDR3 region: CASVNPVGGQTQYF. The DNA is TGTGCCAGCGTAAACCCCGTGGGAGGCCAGACCCAGTACTTC.